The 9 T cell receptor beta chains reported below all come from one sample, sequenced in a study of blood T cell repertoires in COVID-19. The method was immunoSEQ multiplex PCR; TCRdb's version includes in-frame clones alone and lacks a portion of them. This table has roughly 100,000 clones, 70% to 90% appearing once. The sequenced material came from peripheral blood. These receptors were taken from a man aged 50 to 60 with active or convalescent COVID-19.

The DNA of the CDR3 is TGTGCCAGCTCACCATCAGGACAGTATAGCAATCAGCCCCAGCATTTT. Its protein is CASSPSGQYSNQPQHF. The chain carries TRBV18 and TRBJ1-5, with D possibly matching TRBD1 (6 bases). The CDR3 covers 16 residues. V lost 2 bases, J lost 0 bases, and 11 bases lay in between. CDR1 is KGHSH and CDR2 is LQKENI in the germline V gene.

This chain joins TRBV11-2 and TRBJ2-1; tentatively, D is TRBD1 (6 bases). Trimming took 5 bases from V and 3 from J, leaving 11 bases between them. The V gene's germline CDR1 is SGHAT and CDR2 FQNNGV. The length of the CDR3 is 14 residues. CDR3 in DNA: TGTGCCAGCAGCGAACGGGACAACTACAATGAGCAGTTCTTC. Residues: CASSERDNYNEQFF.

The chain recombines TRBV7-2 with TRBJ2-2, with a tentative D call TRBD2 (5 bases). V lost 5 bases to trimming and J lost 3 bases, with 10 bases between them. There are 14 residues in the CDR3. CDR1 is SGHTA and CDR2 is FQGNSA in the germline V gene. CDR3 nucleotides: TGTGCCAGCAGCCCCTCGGGGTACACCGGGGAGCTGTTTTTT. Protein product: CASSPSGYTGELFF.

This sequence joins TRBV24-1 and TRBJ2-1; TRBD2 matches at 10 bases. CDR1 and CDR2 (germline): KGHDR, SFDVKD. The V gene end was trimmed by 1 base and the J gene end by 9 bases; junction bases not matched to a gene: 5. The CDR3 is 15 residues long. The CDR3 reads CATSDFRSGGAEQFF. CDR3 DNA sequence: TGTGCCACCAGTGATTTTAGGAGCGGGGGGGCTGAGCAGTTCTTC.

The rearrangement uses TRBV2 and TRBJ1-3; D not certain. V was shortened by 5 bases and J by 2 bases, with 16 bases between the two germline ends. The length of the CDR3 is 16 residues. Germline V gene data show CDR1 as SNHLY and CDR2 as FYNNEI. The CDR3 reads CASSPGPPATGNTIYF. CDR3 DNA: TGTGCCAGCAGTCCGGGTCCTCCGGCCACTGGAAACACCATATATTTT.

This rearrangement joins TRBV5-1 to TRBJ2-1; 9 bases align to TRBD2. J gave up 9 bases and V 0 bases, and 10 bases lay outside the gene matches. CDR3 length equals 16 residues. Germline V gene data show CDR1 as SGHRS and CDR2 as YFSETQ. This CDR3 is CASSLGAAGGLSEQFF. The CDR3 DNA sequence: TGCGCCAGCAGCTTGGGCGCGGCGGGGGGGCTAAGTGAGCAGTTCTTC.

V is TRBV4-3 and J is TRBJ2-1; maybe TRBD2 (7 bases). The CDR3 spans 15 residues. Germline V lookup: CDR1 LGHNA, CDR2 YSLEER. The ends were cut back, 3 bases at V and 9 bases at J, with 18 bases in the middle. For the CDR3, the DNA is TGCGCCAGCAGCCAGGAGGGGGGGGGCCTATCTGAGCAGTTCTTC. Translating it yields CASSQEGGGLSEQFF.

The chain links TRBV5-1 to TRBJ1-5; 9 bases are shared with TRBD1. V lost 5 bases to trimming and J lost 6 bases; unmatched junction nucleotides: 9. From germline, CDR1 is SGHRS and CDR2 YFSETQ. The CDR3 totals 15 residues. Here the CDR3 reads CASSQGQGYGQPQHF. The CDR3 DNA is TGCGCCAGCAGTCAAGGACAGGGGTACGGTCAGCCCCAGCATTTT.

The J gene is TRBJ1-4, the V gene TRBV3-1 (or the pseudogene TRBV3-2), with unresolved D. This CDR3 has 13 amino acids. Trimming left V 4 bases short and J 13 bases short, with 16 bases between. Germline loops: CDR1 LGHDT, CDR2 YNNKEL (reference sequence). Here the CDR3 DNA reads TGTGCCAGCAGCCGAGACGGGATGAAAAGACTGTTTTTT. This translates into CASSRDGMKRLFF.